Listed below are T cell receptor beta chains from one sample, sequenced in a study of cytomegalovirus exposure and HLA in healthy donors. Some clones are missing from TCRdb's copy, which holds only in-frame ones; the method was immunoSEQ multiplex PCR. The table has some 120,000 clones, 76% seen once. The sample taken for sequencing was PBMCs. The receptors shown here come from a woman between 40 and 50 years old in good health and CMV-seropositive. Each CDR3 is given with its conserved first and last residue. D genes are given only for firm matches. Clone size is stated in some rows and not others, as once, few, many or a class when expanded.

j_call clone_size d_call v_call cdr3_nt cdr3_aa
TRBJ1-1 - - TRBV19 TGTGCCAGTAGCCGAGCGGGGCAGAACACTGAAGCTTTCTTT CASSRAGQNTEAFF
TRBJ1-5 - - TRBV19 TGTGCCAGTAGTATAGCTCCCGTGTTAAATCAGCCCCAGCATTTT CASSIAPVLNQPQHF
TRBJ1-2 - TRBD1 TRBV5-4 TGTGCCAGCAGACCGACAGGGAGCTATGGCTACACCTTC CASRPTGSYGYTF
TRBJ1-2 - - TRBV6-5 TGTGCCAGCAGTTACAGCCTAACTAACTATGGCTACACCTTC CASSYSLTNYGYTF
TRBJ2-7 - - TRBV6-1 TGTGCCAGCAGCGCTTATAAGAGCTCCTACGAGCAGTACTTC CASSAYKSSYEQYF
TRBJ1-3 - - TRBV29-1 TGCAGCGGCCTCGTCGGCTCTGGAAACACCATATATTTT CSGLVGSGNTIYF
TRBJ1-5 once TRBD1 TRBV30 TGTGCCTGGAGTGTTGGGACAGAAAGATCGGTTCCCCAGCATTTT CAWSVGTERSVPQHF
TRBJ1-5 - - TRBV21-1 TGTGCCCTAACGCATCAGCCCCAGCATTTT CALTHQPQHF
TRBJ1-4 few - TRBV4-2 TGTGCCAGCAGCCGCACACAAGGAGGTGATAGCATGAATGAAAAACTGTTTTTT CASSRTQGGDSMNEKLFF
TRBJ2-4 once - TRBV4-1 TGCGCCAGCAGCCACCCCCCCGGGACTTCTGGGGCCAAAAACATTCAGTACTTC CASSHPPGTSGAKNIQYF
TRBJ1-3 - TRBD1 TRBV7-2 TGTGCCAGCAGCCCTACAGGGGCTGGAAACACCATATATTTT CASSPTGAGNTIYF
TRBJ2-1 - TRBD1 TRBV10-1 TGCGCCAGCAGTGAGTCCCTCTACAAGGGGGCAAGGCAGTTCTTC CASSESLYKGARQFF
TRBJ1-6 - TRBD1 TRBV27 TGTGCCAGCAGGGGGGACAGAGTAGGTAATTCACCCCTCCACTTT CASRGDRVGNSPLHF
TRBJ2-3 - TRBD2 TRBV9 TGTGCCAGCAGCGTAGTAGCGGGGGGGCCGGGAGATACGCAGTATTTT CASSVVAGGPGDTQYF
TRBJ2-2 - - TRBV10-2 TGCGCCAGCAGGAGCGGCGGGGCGGACCCTTCCGGGGAGCTGTTTTTT CASRSGGADPSGELFF
TRBJ2-5 - TRBD2 TRBV11-2 TGTGCCAGCAGCTTAGATCGGCTACTAGCGGGGGGGGGAGGGACCCAGTACTTC CASSLDRLLAGGGGTQYF
TRBJ1-4 - - TRBV2 TGTGCCAGCAGTGAAGGGCCTGAAAAACTGTTTTTT CASSEGPEKLFF
TRBJ1-2 few - TRBV29-1 TGCAGCGTTGTCGACCAGGCGAATGGCTACACCTTC CSVVDQANGYTF
TRBJ1-5 - - TRBV10-1 TGCGCCAGCAGTGATGGAGGCTGCAATCAGCCCCAGCATTTT CASSDGGCNQPQHF
TRBJ2-2 - - TRBV19 TGTGCCAGTGGCGGCAGGAACACCGGGGAGCTGTTTTTT CASGGRNTGELFF
TRBJ1-3 - TRBD1 TRBV6-6 TGTGCCAGCAGAGATGGACAGGGGGCTGGAAACACCATATATTTT CASRDGQGAGNTIYF
TRBJ2-2 - TRBD1 TRBV6-6 TGTGCCAGCAGCCGGACAGGGGAAGTCGGCGGGGAGCTGTTTTTT CASSRTGEVGGELFF
TRBJ1-1 - - TRBV6-1 TGTGCCGTAAACGGGGTTATGAACACTGAAGCTTTCTTT CAVNGVMNTEAFF
TRBJ1-1 - TRBD1 TRBV7-8 TGTGCCAGCAGCTACACAGGGGGCTCAAATCTTAACACTGAAGCTTTCTTT CASSYTGGSNLNTEAFF
TRBJ1-5 - - TRBV30 TGTGCCTGGAGCTCAGGCAGCAATCAGCCCCAGCATTTT CAWSSGSNQPQHF
TRBJ2-3 once TRBD2 TRBV30 TGTGCCTGGAGCCCCGGTCTAGCGGAGGATACGCAGTATTTT CAWSPGLAEDTQYF
TRBJ1-1 - - TRBV2 TGTGCCGCACAGGGTCAAGGGAACACTGAAGCTTTCTTT CAAQGQGNTEAFF
TRBJ1-1 - TRBD1 TRBV10-3 TGTGCCATCAGTGATCCTGACAGGGTCTCTGAAGCTTTCTTT CAISDPDRVSEAFF
TRBJ1-2 few - TRBV7-2 TGTGCCAGCAGCTACCGGGGGGGGCGGGATGGCTACACCTTC CASSYRGGRDGYTF
TRBJ2-1 few TRBD2 TRBV6-5 TGTGCCAGCATTTCGGGCGGGGGGGGCTACGGTGAGCAGTTCTTC CASISGGGGYGEQFF
TRBJ1-5 - - TRBV30 TGTGCCTGGAGTGTACGGAGGGCAGGCGGGAATCAGCCCCAGCATTTT CAWSVRRAGGNQPQHF
TRBJ2-7 - - TRBV6-5 TGTGCCAGCAGTTCTCGGCGGGGACGCCAAGACGAGCAGTACTTC CASSSRRGRQDEQYF
TRBJ1-2 - - TRBV6-1 TGTGCCAGCAGGCGGAACTATGGCTACACCTTC CASRRNYGYTF
TRBJ1-2 - - TRBV4-1 TGCGCCAGCAGCCCATTTGGACAGCCACGGCAATATGGCTACACCTTC CASSPFGQPRQYGYTF
TRBJ2-1 - - TRBV7-8 TGTGCCAGCAGCTTAGTAGCCCTAGTTAAGGAGCAGTTCTTC CASSLVALVKEQFF
TRBJ2-7 - - TRBV5-4 TGTGCCAGCAGCGACATTTATGGACATTCCGAGCAGTACTTC CASSDIYGHSEQYF
TRBJ2-2 - TRBD2 TRBV7-2 TGTGCCAGCAGCCTTACTAGCGGGGGCCCCTCCGGGGAGCTGTTTTTT CASSLTSGGPSGELFF
TRBJ1-6 - TRBD1 TRBV7-2 TGTGCCAGCAGCTTAGGGGACAGGGGTAGTTCACCCCTCCACTTT CASSLGDRGSSPLHF
TRBJ2-7 - - TRBV6-1 TGTGCCACTTACATCCTAGTGGAGGGAATCGAGCAGTACTTC CATYILVEGIEQYF
TRBJ2-2 - - TRBV6-1 TGTGCCACCCAGCAGGTGATTATTTACACCGGGGAGCTGTTTTTT CATQQVIIYTGELFF
TRBJ1-2 - TRBD1 TRBV5-1 TGCGCCAGCGGGACAGGTTCGGGCTACACCTTC CASGTGSGYTF
TRBJ2-2 - TRBD1 TRBV2 TGTGCCAGCAGTATGAAGGGGGCAAGCGGGGAGCTGTTTTTT CASSMKGASGELFF
TRBJ2-2 few - TRBV9 TGTGCCAGCAGACAGGGATACACCGGGGAGCTGTTTTTT CASRQGYTGELFF
TRBJ2-2 - TRBD2 TRBV30 TGTGCCTGGGGGGGCGCGGGGGGCGGCGGGGAGCTGTTTTTT CAWGGAGGGGELFF
TRBJ1-2 - - TRBV19 TGTGCCAGTAGGGCGGGTTTCAGCTATGGCTACACCTTC CASRAGFSYGYTF
TRBJ2-7 - - TRBV7-9 TGTGCCAGCAGCTTATCGCAGGGCCCCTACGAGCAGTACTTC CASSLSQGPYEQYF
TRBJ2-6 - TRBD1 TRBV5-1 TGCGCCAGCAGCCCCAAAACAGGGGAACCTGGGGCCAACGTCCTGACTTTC CASSPKTGEPGANVLTF
TRBJ1-5 - TRBD1 TRBV9 TGTGCCAGCAGCGTAACAGGGGTGGATCAGCCCCAGCATTTT CASSVTGVDQPQHF
TRBJ2-1 - TRBD2 TRBV5-1 TGCGCCAGCAGCTGGGGGGGTACAGAGTACAATGAGCAGTTCTTC CASSWGGTEYNEQFF
TRBJ2-6 - - TRBV2 TGTGCCAGCAGTGCAGGTGGGTGGGCCAACGTCCTGACTTTC CASSAGGWANVLTF
TRBJ1-3 - TRBD1 TRBV6-6 TGTGCCAGCAGTTCGAACTTACAGGGGGCTGGAAACACCATATATTTT CASSSNLQGAGNTIYF
TRBJ2-3 once TRBD1 TRBV5-6 TGTGCCAGCAGTCCGCAGGGGGCGGGCACAGATACGCAGTATTTT CASSPQGAGTDTQYF
TRBJ1-1 - - TRBV10-2 TGCGCCAGCAGTCCCTCCGGGGGGATGAACACTGAAGCTTTCTTT CASSPSGGMNTEAFF